A selection of T cell receptor beta chains follows, all from one sample in a study of blood T cell repertoires in COVID-19. Produced via immunoSEQ multiplex PCR; TCRdb's table is partial and in-frame only. The sample consists of about 210,000 clones, approximately 82% of them appearing once. Sequencing was carried out using peripheral blood. These receptors all come from a man aged 45-60 years with active or convalescent COVID-19. Both conserved end residues are part of each CDR3. The order of the fields is D gene, J gene, clone size, V gene, CDR3 DNA, CDR3 protein. A D gene is named only where the DNA matches it firmly. Size is stated for part of the rows, as once, few or many counts, or as a class when the clone is expanded.

TRBD1,TRBJ1-1,.,TRBV4-1,TGCGCCAGCAGCCGCTCAGGACAGGGGAGGGCGAACACTGAAGCTTTCTTT,CASSRSGQGRANTEAFF
.,TRBJ2-1,.,TRBV29-1,TGCAGCGTGGATGCCGTAGGGGGAATTGATGAGCAGTTCTTC,CSVDAVGGIDEQFF
TRBD2,TRBJ2-3,.,TRBV9,TGTGCCAGCAGCCCCGCCGGGACTAGCGGGATAAAGGGAGATACGCAGTATTTT,CASSPAGTSGIKGDTQYF
TRBD1,TRBJ2-7,.,TRBV5-6,TGTGCCAGCAGCTTGATCCCGGGACAGGGCCACTACGAGCAGTACTTC,CASSLIPGQGHYEQYF
TRBD2,TRBJ2-3,.,TRBV27,TGTGCCAGCAGTTTCCCCGGGGGGGGCACAGATACGCAGTATTTT,CASSFPGGGTDTQYF
TRBD1,TRBJ1-3,few,TRBV30,TGTGCCTGGAGTGGAGGGGGCCTTGGAAACACCATATATTTT,CAWSGGGLGNTIYF
.,TRBJ1-6,.,TRBV6-1,TGTGCCAGCAGTGAAGCTCTTTCACCCCTCCACTTT,CASSEALSPLHF
TRBD1,TRBJ1-4,.,TRBV3-1/TRBV3-2,TGTGCCAGCAGCCAGGGGGACAGAAAACTGTTTTTT,CASSQGDRKLFF
.,TRBJ2-2,.,TRBV4-3,TGCGCCAGCAGCCAAGATATAAGGGGTGGGACCGGGGAGCTGTTTTTT,CASSQDIRGGTGELFF
TRBD2,TRBJ2-7,few,TRBV5-1,TGCGCCAGCAGCTTACTAGCGGGAGAAAGCTACGAGCAGTACTTC,CASSLLAGESYEQYF
.,TRBJ2-7,.,TRBV5-1,TGCGCCAGCAGCCCCCTAGAACGCTACGAGCAGTACTTC,CASSPLERYEQYF
.,TRBJ2-3,.,TRBV5-4,TGTGCCAGCAGCCTGGCCCCGGCGGGGGCCAGGGTGGATACGCAGTATTTT,CASSLAPAGARVDTQYF
TRBD2,TRBJ2-3,.,TRBV7-9,TGTGCCAGCAGCTTAAGCCTAGCGGAGTGGGATACGCAGTATTTT,CASSLSLAEWDTQYF
.,TRBJ2-1,.,TRBV3-1/TRBV3-2,TGTGCCAGCAGCCAACTGACTTACAATGAGCAGTTCTTC,CASSQLTYNEQFF
.,TRBJ1-2,.,TRBV9,TGTGCCAGCAGCCCTAGGGGCGCAACAAACTATGGCTACACCTTC,CASSPRGATNYGYTF
TRBD1,TRBJ1-4,once,TRBV27,TGTGCCAGCAGTTATCTCGACAGGGGGTCTGAAAAACTGTTTTTT,CASSYLDRGSEKLFF
TRBD1,TRBJ1-2,.,TRBV19,TGTGCCAGTAGGGGGACAGGGGGCGCAGGCTATGGCTACACCTTC,CASRGTGGAGYGYTF
.,TRBJ1-1,.,TRBV7-9,TGTGCCAGCAGTCCACCCCAGGGATCTGAAGCTTTCTTT,CASSPPQGSEAFF
TRBD2,TRBJ2-2,.,TRBV19,TGTGCCAGCCGCTCACTGGTAGCGGGAGCCGGGGAGCTGTTTTTT,CASRSLVAGAGELFF
.,TRBJ2-3,.,TRBV28,TGTGCCAGCAGGCGGGACTCCCAGTATTTT,CASRRDSQYF
.,TRBJ2-7,.,TRBV30,TGTGCCTGGAGTCTCCTCCCGGGGAGCTCCTACGAGCAGTACTTC,CAWSLLPGSSYEQYF
TRBD1,TRBJ2-7,.,TRBV15,TGTGCCACCAGCAGAGATCTGACAGGGAACCAAGGCGAGCAGTACTTC,CATSRDLTGNQGEQYF
.,TRBJ1-1,.,TRBV11-2,TGTGCCAGCAGCCCCGTGGGAGGGCAGGGGAGCAACACTGAAGCTTTCTTT,CASSPVGGQGSNTEAFF
.,TRBJ2-7,.,TRBV7-2,TGTGCCAGCAGCTTAGTTACTAGGTCTCACGAGCAGTACTTC,CASSLVTRSHEQYF
TRBD2,TRBJ2-7,many,TRBV9,TGTGCCAGCAGCGCAGGGATAGGACTAGCCTCCTACGAGCAGTACTTC,CASSAGIGLASYEQYF
TRBD1,TRBJ1-1,.,TRBV5-5,TGTGCCAGCAGCTTGCGGGGACAGGGGCTAGAGAGGAACACTGAAGCTTTCTTT,CASSLRGQGLERNTEAFF
TRBD1,TRBJ1-4,.,TRBV24-1,TGTGCCACCAGCCACGGAACAGGGGAACGAGATGAAAAACTGTTTTTT,CATSHGTGERDEKLFF
.,TRBJ1-4,once,TRBV2,TGTGCCAGCAGTGATTTTCAAGTCGCCAGTGCAACTAATGAAAAACTGTTTTTT,CASSDFQVASATNEKLFF
.,TRBJ1-1,once,TRBV19,TGTGCCAGTAGTATATACGGCAGGGCCGTGACTGAAGCTTTCTTT,CASSIYGRAVTEAFF
.,TRBJ2-7,.,TRBV30,TGTGCCTGGAGCCCTTTGGAGGGGGGGGTTTTCTACGAGCAGTACTTC,CAWSPLEGGVFYEQYF
.,TRBJ2-1,.,TRBV7-7,TGTGCTAGCAGCTCCCGGGACATCGAGTATTACAATGAGCAGTTCTTC,CASSSRDIEYYNEQFF
TRBD2,TRBJ2-1,.,TRBV29-1,TGCAGCGTCACAAGGACTAGCGGCTACAATGAGCAGTTCTTC,CSVTRTSGYNEQFF
TRBD1,TRBJ2-7,once,TRBV29-1,TGCAGCGTGGCCGGGACAGGGGCCGTCTACGAGCAGTACTTC,CSVAGTGAVYEQYF
.,TRBJ1-1,.,TRBV12-3/TRBV12-4,TGTGCCAGCCGGGCGGGGAGGAAAGAAGCTTTCTTT,CASRAGRKEAFF
TRBD1,TRBJ1-2,.,TRBV18,TGTGCCAGCTCACCGGGACAGGGCCAGGACTATGGCTACACCTTC,CASSPGQGQDYGYTF
.,TRBJ2-7,once,TRBV11-2,TGTGCCAGCAGCACCCCGGGGTCCTACGAGCAGTACTTC,CASSTPGSYEQYF
.,TRBJ2-6,once,TRBV11-2,TGTGCCAGCTACTACAAGACAGGCTCTGGGGCCAACGTCCTGACTTTC,CASYYKTGSGANVLTF
TRBD1,TRBJ2-5,few,TRBV7-9,TGTGCCAGCAGCTCAGGGGGGACAGGTTGGGAGACCCAGTACTTC,CASSSGGTGWETQYF
TRBD2,TRBJ2-1,.,TRBV19,TGTGCCAGTAGCCTAGGTCGGGGGGGGAACAATGAGCAGTTCTTC,CASSLGRGGNNEQFF
.,TRBJ2-2,few,TRBV2,TGTGCCAGCAGAGTCAACCGAGGCGGGGAGCTGTTTTTT,CASRVNRGGELFF
.,TRBJ1-1,.,TRBV5-1,TGCGCCAGCAGACAGGGCAACACTGAAGCTTTCTTT,CASRQGNTEAFF
.,TRBJ2-7,.,TRBV6-2/TRBV6-3,TGTGCCAGCAGTTACGTTGGACTTACCTTCTCCTACGAGCAGTACTTC,CASSYVGLTFSYEQYF
.,TRBJ1-1,.,TRBV18,TGTGCCAGCTCACCTGCCGGCGGTATGAACACTGAAGCTTTCTTT,CASSPAGGMNTEAFF
TRBD2,TRBJ2-1,.,TRBV9,TGTGCCAGCACCCTAGAACTAAGCGGGGGGGCCGATGAGCAGTTCTTC,CASTLELSGGADEQFF
TRBD1,TRBJ2-7,.,TRBV4-1,TGCGCCAGCAGCCAAGGAACAGGGGGCGGGAACGAGCAGTACTTC,CASSQGTGGGNEQYF
TRBD2,TRBJ2-5,.,TRBV10-1,TGCGCCAGCAGCGCTAGCGGGGAAGAGACCCAGTACTTC,CASSASGEETQYF
.,TRBJ1-1,.,TRBV5-4,TGTGCCAGCAGCTTGAACGGGAGACAAGCTTTCTTT,CASSLNGRQAFF
.,TRBJ1-2,.,TRBV15,TGTGCATCGAGCCCCGGGAACTATGGCTACACCTTC,CASSPGNYGYTF
TRBD1,TRBJ1-1,.,TRBV5-1,TGCGCCAGCAGCTTTCAGGGGGACACTGAAGCTTTCTTT,CASSFQGDTEAFF
.,TRBJ1-1,.,TRBV10-1,TGCGCCAGCAGCGTGTTTGAGGGCACTGAAGCTTTCTTT,CASSVFEGTEAFF
TRBD1,TRBJ1-6,.,TRBV7-8,TGTGCCAGCAGCCCGTCCCGGGACAGGGGGCGGCGGGCACCCCTCCACTTT,CASSPSRDRGRRAPLHF
TRBD2,TRBJ2-7,once,TRBV11-2,TGTGCCAGCAGCTTAGGACTAGCGGGAGGGTACGAGCAGTACTTC,CASSLGLAGGYEQYF
TRBD1,TRBJ1-5,.,TRBV6-5,TGTGCCAGCAGCCCCTCGACAGGGCCCAATCAGCCCCAGCATTTT,CASSPSTGPNQPQHF
TRBD1,TRBJ2-1,.,TRBV6-5,TGTGCCAGCAGCTCCGGGACAGGTAACTACAATGAGCAGTTCTTC,CASSSGTGNYNEQFF
.,TRBJ2-7,few,TRBV3-1/TRBV3-2,TGTGCCAGCAGCCAAGAGGCTAGCCGACAGTACTTC,CASSQEASRQYF